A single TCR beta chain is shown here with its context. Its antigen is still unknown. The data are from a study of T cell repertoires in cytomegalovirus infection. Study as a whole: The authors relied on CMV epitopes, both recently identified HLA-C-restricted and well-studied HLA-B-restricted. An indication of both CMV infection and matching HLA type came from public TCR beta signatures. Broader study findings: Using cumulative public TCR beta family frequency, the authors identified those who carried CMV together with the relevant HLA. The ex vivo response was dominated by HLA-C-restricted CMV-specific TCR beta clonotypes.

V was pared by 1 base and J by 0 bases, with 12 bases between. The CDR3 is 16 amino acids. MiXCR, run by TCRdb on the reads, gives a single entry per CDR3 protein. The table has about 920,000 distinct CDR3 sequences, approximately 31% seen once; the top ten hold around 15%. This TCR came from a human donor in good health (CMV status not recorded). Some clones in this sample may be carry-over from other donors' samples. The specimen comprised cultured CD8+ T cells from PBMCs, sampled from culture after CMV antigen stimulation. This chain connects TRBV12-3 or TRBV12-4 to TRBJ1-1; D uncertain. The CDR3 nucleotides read TGTGCCAGCAGTTTAGAGGGCTGGGGATTGAACACTGAAGCTTTCTTT. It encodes CASSLEGWGLNTEAFF.